This is a list of T cell receptor beta chains from one sample in a study of blood T cell repertoires in COVID-19. Method: immunoSEQ multiplex PCR; TCRdb's copy keeps in-frame clones and lacks some. The profile shows 98,000 or so clones, around 83% of them singletons. Sequences were obtained from peripheral blood. The origin of the receptors is a woman aged 80 or over with active or convalescent COVID-19. CDR3s include the opening cysteine and the closing phenylalanine or tryptophan. A D gene is named only where the DNA matches it firmly. Size values are once, few and many counts, or a class for expanded clones, and some rows have none.

abundance | d_gene | j_gene | v_gene | CDR3nt | CDR3aa
NA | NA | TRBJ1-1 | TRBV5-1 | TGCGCCAGCAGCTTGATGGCAGACACTGAAGCTTTCTTT | CASSLMADTEAFF
once | NA | TRBJ2-1 | TRBV4-1 | TGCGCCAGCAGCCAAGATCCGGGACTGTACTACAATGAGCAGTTCTTC | CASSQDPGLYYNEQFF
once | TRBD1 | TRBJ1-1 | TRBV11-2 | TGTGCCAGCAGCTTGGACCCAGGGGGTAACACTGAAGCTTTCTTT | CASSLDPGGNTEAFF
NA | TRBD1 | TRBJ2-3 | TRBV9 | TGTGCCAGCAGCTCACGAACCGGGACAGGGGGCGCAGATACGCAGTATTTT | CASSSRTGTGGADTQYF
NA | TRBD1 | TRBJ1-2 | TRBV5-1 | TGCGCCAGCAGGTCCGACAGGGCCAACTATGGCTACACCTTC | CASRSDRANYGYTF
NA | NA | TRBJ1-3 | TRBV12-3/TRBV12-4 | TGTGCCAGCAGTTCCTGGCGGGGAAACACCATATATTTT | CASSSWRGNTIYF
few | NA | TRBJ1-6 | TRBV7-9 | TGTGCCAGCAGCTTTAAGGGGGTCGATAATTCACCCCTCCACTTT | CASSFKGVDNSPLHF
NA | NA | TRBJ1-2 | TRBV6-4 | TGTGCCAGCAGTGACTCGTCAGGGGTTGGTGGCTACACCTTC | CASSDSSGVGGYTF
few | NA | TRBJ1-1 | TRBV18 | TGTGCCAGCTCACCACCTAGCCAGAACACTGAAGCTTTCTTT | CASSPPSQNTEAFF
few | NA | TRBJ2-6 | TRBV5-4 | TGTGCCAGCAGCTCCCAGTACTCTGGGGCCAACGTCCTGACTTTC | CASSSQYSGANVLTF
NA | NA | TRBJ1-1 | TRBV10-3 | TGTGCCATCAGTGCGGAAGGGAGGCGGGACACTGAAGCTTTCTTT | CAISAEGRRDTEAFF
NA | NA | TRBJ1-2 | TRBV4-1 | TGCGCCAGCAGCCAACAGACAGCCTATGGCTACACCTTC | CASSQQTAYGYTF
NA | TRBD1 | TRBJ1-3 | TRBV28 | TGTGCCAGCAGTTTTCGGACAGGGGGCACGGACACCATATATTTT | CASSFRTGGTDTIYF
NA | TRBD1 | TRBJ1-2 | TRBV5-1 | TGCGCCAGCAGCTTGGGTGGGGGACAGGGGGCGACGAACTATGGCTACACCTTC | CASSLGGGQGATNYGYTF
NA | NA | TRBJ1-2 | TRBV2 | TGTGCCAGCAGTGAAACAGGTGTAAGGGTCTATGGCTACACCTTC | CASSETGVRVYGYTF
few | NA | TRBJ1-4 | TRBV27 | TGTGCCAGCAGTTTATTCGGGATGGGGGAAAAACTGTTTTTT | CASSLFGMGEKLFF
NA | TRBD2 | TRBJ2-3 | TRBV19 | TGTGCCAGTAGTAACCCCGGACTAGCACCGACAGATACGCAGTATTTT | CASSNPGLAPTDTQYF
NA | NA | TRBJ1-4 | TRBV30 | TGTGCCTGGAGTGTGGGGGGGGCGATGTTTCGGGAAAAACTGTTTTTT | CAWSVGGAMFREKLFF
NA | NA | TRBJ2-2 | TRBV7-9 | TGTGCCAGCAGCCCCATTAGAACCGGGGAGCTGTTTTTT | CASSPIRTGELFF
NA | TRBD1 | TRBJ1-2 | TRBV7-9 | TGTGCCAGCAGCGTCCCGGGACAGGGGGCCCACTACACCTTC | CASSVPGQGAHYTF
NA | NA | TRBJ2-2 | TRBV19 | TGTGCCAGTAGTCGAGGGGGGGACACCGGGGAGCTGTTTTTT | CASSRGGDTGELFF
NA | TRBD1 | TRBJ2-7 | TRBV7-3 | TGTGCCAGCAGCGCCCCCGGGACAGAAAAAGCCTACGAGCAGTACTTC | CASSAPGTEKAYEQYF
NA | NA | TRBJ1-6 | TRBV28 | TGTGCCGGCCAGTCTTTTAATTCACCCCTCCACTTT | CAGQSFNSPLHF
NA | TRBD2 | TRBJ2-7 | TRBV30 | TGTGCCTGGAGTACTCCGGGAGGGGCTCCCTACGAGCAGTACTTC | CAWSTPGGAPYEQYF
NA | NA | TRBJ2-3 | TRBV19 | TGTGCCAGTAGTAATGTCGCGGGGAACACAGATACGCAGTATTTT | CASSNVAGNTDTQYF
NA | TRBD2 | TRBJ2-3 | TRBV6-1 | TGTGCCAGCAGTGAAGAGCTAGCGGGGGCCAACCTGGCAGATACGCAGTATTTT | CASSEELAGANLADTQYF
many | NA | TRBJ2-1 | TRBV12-3/TRBV12-4 | TGTGCCAGCAGTTTGAGGCAAGGCAATGAGCAGTTCTTC | CASSLRQGNEQFF
NA | TRBD1 | TRBJ1-5 | TRBV30 | TGTGCCTGGAGTGGGGACAGGTTTAGCAATCAGCCCCAGCATTTT | CAWSGDRFSNQPQHF
NA | NA | TRBJ2-3 | TRBV6-2/TRBV6-3 | TGTGCCAGCAGTTACACAGACAGGGATACGCAGTATTTT | CASSYTDRDTQYF
NA | NA | TRBJ2-1 | TRBV29-1 | TGCAGCGTTGAAAAGGGAGTCAGAAACAATGAGCAGTTCTTC | CSVEKGVRNNEQFF
once | NA | TRBJ1-4 | TRBV21-1 | TGTGCCAGCAGCAAAGGGACAGGGAATGAAAAACTGTTTTTT | CASSKGTGNEKLFF
once | NA | TRBJ2-7 | TRBV28 | TGTGCCAGCAGGACAGAATACGAGCAGTACTTC | CASRTEYEQYF
NA | NA | TRBJ2-3 | TRBV27 | TGTGCCAGCCAGGAAGCAGGGACAGATACGCAGTATTTT | CASQEAGTDTQYF
NA | TRBD2 | TRBJ2-1 | TRBV6-5 | TGTGCCAGCAGCCTGGGACTAGCTCGAGATGAGCAGTTCTTC | CASSLGLARDEQFF
NA | TRBD2 | TRBJ2-1 | TRBV5-1 | TGCGCCAGCAGCTCGGGACTAGCCGGGGCCTCGCAGTTCTTC | CASSSGLAGASQFF
NA | NA | TRBJ1-1 | TRBV6-2/TRBV6-3 | TGTGCCAGCAGTTCGGTTTTTATGAACACTGAAGCTTTCTTT | CASSSVFMNTEAFF
NA | TRBD2 | TRBJ2-5 | TRBV3-1/TRBV3-2 | TGTGCCAGCAGCCAGCTAGCGGCGCAAGAGACCCAGTACTTC | CASSQLAAQETQYF
NA | NA | TRBJ2-5 | TRBV5-1 | TGCGCCAGCAGCTTGGGCGGTGCGCAATACCAAGAGACCCAGTACTTC | CASSLGGAQYQETQYF
few | NA | TRBJ2-1 | TRBV13 | TGTGCCAGCAGCTTATCGGGGGTAAATGAGCAGTTCTTC | CASSLSGVNEQFF
NA | NA | TRBJ1-3 | TRBV7-8 | TGTGCCAGCAGCTTCCGGGACTCTGGAAACACCATATATTTT | CASSFRDSGNTIYF
NA | TRBD2 | TRBJ2-3 | TRBV6-2/TRBV6-3 | TGTGCCAGCAGTTACGCCCTAGCGGGAGTTATAGATACGCAGTATTTT | CASSYALAGVIDTQYF
NA | NA | TRBJ1-1 | TRBV29-1 | TGCAGCGCCGGACACGGATCGGGCACTGAAGCTTTCTTT | CSAGHGSGTEAFF